This entry lists 25 T cell receptor beta chains sequenced from one sample in a study of T cells in Graves' hyperthyroidism and ophthalmopathy. Amplification of TCR beta CDR3 regions was performed using RNA transcripts as template. TCR CDR3 regions were first amplified by RT-PCR with HTBI primers. TCRdb analysed the multiplex PCR reads with MiXCR anew, one entry per CDR3 protein. The table shows approximately 690,000 distinct CDR3 sequences, with around 20% occurring only once. The sequenced sample was blood. The source is a man aged 30 to 45 with Graves' ophthalmopathy.

This clonotype was seen at least ten times. The V and J genes are TRBV20-1 and TRBJ2-3, with D hard to call. The CDR3 contains 15 residues. Germline V gene lookup returns CDR1 DFQATT and CDR2 SNEGSKA (reference sequence). Trimming stripped 6 bases from V and 0 bases from J, with 16 bases between. Here the CDR3 DNA reads TGCAGTGCCGTCAGTCTTTCTACTAGCACAGATACGCAGTATTTT. This codes for CSAVSLSTSTDTQYF.

This chain uses TRBV30 with TRBJ2-3; 10 bases map to TRBD2. In germline, CDR1 is GTSNPN, CDR2 SVGIG (reference sequence). V gave up 3 bases and J gave up 4 bases; unmatched junction bases: 13. The CDR3 is 17 amino acids. Here the CDR3 DNA reads TGTGCCTGGAGCCCCCCGCGGAGCGGGAGGGCCGCAGATACGCAGTATTTT. Protein: CAWSPPRSGRAADTQYF.

This chain joins TRBV6-1 and TRBJ2-3; D is ambiguous. V dropped 7 bases and J dropped 6 bases, with 8 bases sitting between them. CDR3 length: 11 residues. Germline loops: CDR1 MNHNS, CDR2 SASEGT. CDR3 in amino acids: CASTNGDTQYF. CDR3 nucleotides: TGTGCCAGCACTAACGGGGATACGCAGTATTTT.

At least ten counts were recorded for this clonotype. The chain joins TRBV27 to TRBJ2-3; 9 nucleotides match TRBD2. CDR1 and CDR2 (germline): MNHEY, SMNVEV (reference sequence). V lost 4 bases, J lost 3 bases, and 20 bases stayed unmatched. This CDR3 has 20 amino acids. CDR3 coding DNA: TGTGCCAGCAGTTCTGCCCCGGGACTAGCTTCTCCACACACGACAGATACGCAGTATTTT. It specifies CASSSAPGLASPHTTDTQYF.

V is TRBV19 and J is TRBJ1-2; TRBD1 is a possible D gene (6 bases). V lost 3 bases and J lost 8, with 19 bases in between. This CDR3 contains 15 residues. Germline V gene lookup returns CDR1 LNHDA and CDR2 SQIVND (reference sequence). CDR3 nucleotide sequence: TGTGCCAGTAGTATGTCTGAGTTGGCCGGGGGCGGCTACACCTTC. It translates to CASSMSELAGGGYTF.

This clonotype was observed a few times. The rearrangement joins TRBV6-2 or TRBV6-3 to TRBJ2-7; possibly TRBD1 for D (5 bases). Trimming took 2 bases from V and 3 from J, leaving 11 bases between them. This CDR3 region has 14 residues. Germline values: CDR1 MNHEY, CDR2 SVGEGT. DNA of the CDR3: TGTGCCAGCAGTTACCAGGGTCTTCACTACGAGCAGTACTTC. It yields the protein CASSYQGLHYEQYF.

This chain links TRBV6-1 with TRBJ2-1; 8 positions agree with TRBD1. This CDR3 has 16 residues. The ends lost 4 bases at V and 7 bases at J; junction bases unmatched: 12. Germline V gene data show CDR1 as MNHNS and CDR2 as SASEGT. CDR3 bases: TGTGCCAGCAGTGGCCACTCCAGGACAGGGTCGAATGAGCAGTTCTTC. Encoded protein: CASSGHSRTGSNEQFF.

In this sample, this clonotype turned up a few times. This rearrangement joins TRBV6-1 to TRBJ1-5, with 8 bases matching TRBD1. This CDR3 comprises 16 residues. The J segment lost 3 bases and the V segment lost 1 base, leaving 5 bases of the junction unmatched. Germline assignment: CDR1 MNHNS and CDR2 SASEGT. The CDR3 loop is CASSEGLDRDNQPQHF. For the CDR3, the DNA is TGTGCCAGCAGTGAAGGTCTGGACAGGGACAATCAGCCCCAGCATTTT.

The gene calls are TRBV7-2 and TRBJ1-2; tentative D call: TRBD1 (5 bases). V shed 7 bases and J shed 3 bases, with 15 bases lying between them. Germline V gene sequence: CDR1 SGHTA, CDR2 FQGNSA. The CDR3 extends over 14 amino acids. The CDR3 DNA reads TGTGCCAGCACCCGTGGGGGGGAAGACTATGGCTACACCTTC. Translated, it gives CASTRGGEDYGYTF.

This clonotype has only a few counts. The chain has TRBV13 and TRBJ1-6; 9 bases map to TRBD1. J was trimmed by 8 bases and V by 0 bases; bases with no gene match: 5. CDR3 size: 16 residues. Germline V gene data show CDR1 as PRHDT and CDR2 as FYEKMQ (reference sequence). CDR3 loop: CASSLGGTGNYSPLHF. The CDR3 nucleotides read TGTGCCAGCAGCTTAGGCGGGACAGGGAATTATTCACCCCTCCACTTT.

V and J are TRBV14 and TRBJ2-1; the match to TRBD1 covers 7 bases. Germline V gives CDR1 SGHDN, CDR2 FVKESK. The V and J ends lost 4 bases and 6 bases, in that order; junction bases with no gene match: 9. The CDR3 runs 15 residues. This chain's CDR3 is CASSLLGTAANEQFF. The CDR3 region has the DNA TGTGCCAGCAGCCTCCTTGGGACAGCTGCCAATGAGCAGTTCTTC.

This clonotype came up many times. The rearrangement joins TRBV7-2 to TRBJ2-7; no clear D gene. Germline V lookup: CDR1 SGHTA, CDR2 FQGNSA. V was cut by 5 bases and J by 0 bases, with 11 bases left in between. The CDR3 contains 14 residues. CDR3 nucleotides: TGTGCCAGCAGCCCCCAGGTAACCTCCTACGAGCAGTACTTC. As protein: CASSPQVTSYEQYF.

A few counts support this clonotype. The chain carries TRBV24-1 and TRBJ2-3; D is unresolved. The CDR3 length is 12 residues. The V end lost 1 base, the J end lost 8 bases, and 6 bases lay between the germline ends. The germline V gene encodes CDR1 KGHDR and CDR2 SFDVKD. The CDR3 region has the DNA TGTGCCACCAGTGATTTAGTTGGTACGCAGTATTTT. This sequence encodes CATSDLVGTQYF.

This clonotype appeared a few times. This chain connects TRBV10-1 to TRBJ1-5, with D unclear. The CDR3 contains 13 residues. The V end was cut by 3 bases, the J end by 4 bases, with 7 bases between. Germline V lookup: CDR1 WNHNN, CDR2 SYGVQD (reference sequence). The CDR3: CASSENGNQPQHF. The CDR3 DNA is TGCGCCAGCAGTGAAAACGGGAATCAGCCCCAGCATTTT.

The V and J genes are TRBV7-2 and TRBJ2-4; a weak D match, TRBD1 (5 bases). Germline-derived CDR1 and CDR2 are SGHTA and FQGNSA. The ends were cut back, 5 bases at V and 6 bases at J, with 14 bases in the middle. The length of the CDR3 is 14 residues. The CDR3 here is CASSPSTDINIQYF. CDR3 sequence (DNA): TGTGCCAGCAGCCCCTCGACAGATATAAACATTCAGTACTTC.

This clonotype has at least ten counts. The V and J genes are TRBV30 and TRBJ1-6; D is undetermined. The V end lost 0 bases, the J end lost 9 bases, and 12 bases lay between the germline ends. Per germline, CDR1 GTSNPN and CDR2 SVGIG (reference sequence). CDR3 length: 14 residues. The CDR3 region has the DNA TGTGCCTGGAGTGTAGGAGGATCCAGTTCACCCCTCCACTTT. This translates into CAWSVGGSSSPLHF.

The V gene is TRBV6-1, the J gene TRBJ2-5; TRBD2 matches at 7 bases. Germline assignment: CDR1 MNHNS and CDR2 SASEGT. The V and J ends lost 6 bases and 1 base, in that order; junction bases with no gene match: 2. This CDR3 comprises 13 residues. The CDR3 region has the DNA TGTGCCAGCAGGTGCGGGGGCCAAGAGACCCAGTACTTC. Translated: CASRCGGQETQYF.

This clonotype was recorded a few times. The V and J genes are TRBV30 and TRBJ1-6, with no clear D. Germline CDR1 reads GTSNPN; CDR2 reads SVGIG (reference sequence). V gave up 2 bases and J gave up 6 bases, with 8 bases separating them. This CDR3 comprises 13 residues. The CDR3 region has the DNA TGTGCCTGGAGTACAATCCCTAATTCACCCCTCCACTTT. Translated: CAWSTIPNSPLHF.

The V call is TRBV2, the J call TRBJ2-2, with 7 bases identical to TRBD1. This CDR3 region has 12 residues. The V and J ends lost 6 bases and 14 bases, in that order; junction bases with no gene match: 9. From germline, CDR1 is SNHLY and CDR2 FYNNEI. CDR3 nucleotides: TGTGCCAGCAGGGACACAGGGGTTGATCTGTTTTTT. As protein: CASRDTGVDLFF. Filled out from reference TRBV2 and TRBJ2-2, the complete variable domain reads EPEVTQTPSHQVTQMGQEVILRCVPISNHLYFYWYRQILGQKVEFLVSFYNNEISEKSEIFDDQFSVERPDGSNFTLKIRSTKLEDSAMYFCASRDTGVDLFFGEGSRLTVL.

In its sample, this clonotype was seen a few times. The chain carries TRBV28 and TRBJ1-6, with unresolved D. The CDR3 consists of 15 residues. The V and J ends lost 0 bases and 5 bases respectively, with 8 bases between them. Germline values: CDR1 MDHEN, CDR2 SYDVKM. The CDR3 loop reads CASSLWSRDNSPLHF. CDR3 coding DNA: TGTGCCAGCAGTTTATGGTCGCGGGATAATTCACCCCTCCACTTT.

The chain carries TRBV29-1 and TRBJ2-1; TRBD2 matches 11 bases. This CDR3 has 14 amino acids. Trimming took 7 bases from V and 6 from J; bases not matched to a gene: 8. CDR1 is SQVTM and CDR2 is ANQGSEA in the germline V gene. The CDR3 loop is CSGTGTSGFNEQFF. The CDR3 bases are TGCAGCGGCACCGGGACTAGCGGCTTCAATGAGCAGTTCTTC.

The chain recombines TRBV2 with TRBJ1-1; 10 positions agree with TRBD1. V dropped 11 bases and J dropped 4; count of bases not matched to a gene: 31. This CDR3 comprises 21 residues. The germline gives CDR1 SNHLY, CDR2 FYNNEI. CDR3 nucleotides: TGTGCCGGGCGCCTATATCTGGGGGAAGACCGGGACAGGGGTCGGGGCACTGAAGCTTTCTTT. It yields the protein CAGRLYLGEDRDRGRGTEAFF.

In this sample, this clonotype turned up many times. This rearrangement joins TRBV12-3 or TRBV12-4 to TRBJ2-1, with D possibly matching TRBD2 (5 bases). The CDR3 is made up of 16 amino acids. V was trimmed by 5 bases and J by 2 bases, leaving 16 bases between them. CDR3 DNA: TGTGCCAGCAGTCTACTCTGGGAGTTCGCCTACAATGAGCAGTTCTTC. It is translated as CASSLLWEFAYNEQFF.

This clonotype was observed a few times. This rearrangement joins TRBV4-1 to TRBJ2-7; 9 positions agree with TRBD1. J lost 6 bases, V lost 6 bases, and 9 bases had no gene match. The CDR3 extends over 14 amino acids. Germline V lookup: CDR1 MGHRA, CDR2 YSYEKL. CDR3 in amino acids: CASRSRTGETEQYF. Written as DNA, the CDR3 is TGCGCCAGCAGGTCAAGGACAGGGGAGACCGAGCAGTACTTC.

The rearrangement joins TRBV18 to TRBJ2-1; D is possibly TRBD2 (7 bases). V was shortened by 4 bases and J by 8 bases, with 15 bases between the two germline ends. CDR3 size: 14 residues. The germline CDR1 and CDR2 sequences are KGHSH and LQKENI. CDR3 in amino acids: CASSQGGTEHEQFF. The CDR3 DNA reads TGTGCCAGCTCACAGGGGGGGACTGAGCATGAGCAGTTCTTC. The variable domain in full, completed from reference TRBV18 and TRBJ2-1, reads NAGVMQNPRHLVRRRGQEARLRCSPMKGHSHVYWYRQLPEEGLKFMVYLQKENIIDESGMPKERFSAEFPKEGPSILRIQQVVRGDSAAYFCASSQGGTEHEQFFGPGTRLTVL.